Below are 25 T cell receptor beta chains sequenced from a single sample in a study of TIL therapy for anti-PD-1-resistant metastatic lung cancer. The immunoSEQ assay was v3. Clones were sequenced by immunoSEQ multiplex PCR, and TCRdb holds only the in-frame ones, with some missing. Of 20,000 or so clones listed, around three quarters are singletons. Specified time point: pre-treatment sample, taken before nivolumab and TIL therapy. The specimen was blood, collected at baseline. These TCRs come from a person between 30 and 79 years old with non-small cell lung cancer.

The chain joins TRBV7-2 to TRBJ2-3; 11 nucleotides match TRBD2. CDR1 is SGHTA, CDR2 FQGNSA, per germline. J was trimmed by 8 bases and V by 1 base; bases with no gene match: 5. The CDR3 has 15 residues. The CDR3 DNA reads as TGTGCCAGCAGCTTAGATAGCGGGGGGGAACGTACGCAGTATTTT. Encoded protein: CASSLDSGGERTQYF.

The chain recombines TRBV2 with TRBJ2-1; 9 positions match TRBD1. The CDR3 contains 15 residues. The germline CDR1 and CDR2 sequences are SNHLY and FYNNEI. Unmatched junction bases numbered 5, after V lost 2 bases and J lost 6 bases. The CDR3 sequence is CASSELGQGFNEQFF. The CDR3, as DNA: TGTGCCAGCAGTGAACTAGGACAGGGGTTCAATGAGCAGTTCTTC.

V is TRBV7-8 and J is TRBJ1-3; maybe TRBD1 (6 bases). This CDR3 is built from 15 residues. From germline, CDR1 is SGHVS and CDR2 FQNEAQ. Trimming left V 2 bases short and J 4 bases short, with 12 bases between. CDR3 coding DNA: TGTGCCAGCAGCTTAATAAGGGGGGGAGGAAACACCATATATTTT. It codes for CASSLIRGGGNTIYF.

Remarks on this clone: Distinct nucleotide sequences in the sample also encode this CDR3. The chain uses TRBV3-1 (or the pseudogene TRBV3-2) and TRBJ2-3; no clear D gene. CDR3 length: 13 residues. The V end lost 2 bases, the J end lost 4 bases, and 7 bases lay between the germline ends. The germline CDR1 and CDR2 sequences are LGHDT and YNNKEL (reference sequence). CDR3 nucleotide sequence: TGTGCCAGCAGCCAAAACCTCGCAGATACGCAGTATTTT. The encoded protein is CASSQNLADTQYF.

The J gene is TRBJ2-1, the V gene TRBV6-4; D remains unclear. The CDR3 length is 12 residues. V gave up 0 bases and J gave up 9 bases, with 6 bases separating them. The germline V gene encodes CDR1 MRHNA and CDR2 SNTAGT. The CDR3 loop is CASSDSGLEQFF. The CDR3 region has the DNA TGTGCCAGCAGTGACTCTGGGCTTGAGCAGTTCTTC.

This chain uses TRBV18 with TRBJ2-3; 9 bases map to TRBD1. The CDR3 loop spans 15 amino acids. With 6 bases clipped from V and 3 bases from J, the junction kept 7 bases outside the gene matches. Per the germline V gene, CDR1 is KGHSH and CDR2 is LQKENI. Here the CDR3 reads CASSLGQGSTDTQYF. The DNA of the CDR3 is TGTGCCAGCTCGCTGGGACAGGGTAGTACAGATACGCAGTATTTT.

This clone was seen just once. V is TRBV29-1 and J is TRBJ2-2, with 9 positions matching TRBD1. This CDR3 is 18 amino acids long. After removal of 4 bases from V and 7 bases from J, the junction contained 19 bases not matched to a gene. CDR1 is SQVTM and CDR2 is ANQGSEA in the germline V gene. The CDR3 loop is CSVGFGPLTGGGGGELFF. The DNA of the CDR3 is TGCAGCGTTGGCTTCGGGCCATTGACAGGGGGTGGTGGCGGGGAGCTGTTTTTT.

V usage is TRBV11-1 and J usage is TRBJ2-3; D not resolved. CDR3 length: 14 amino acids. Germline loops: CDR1 SGHAT, CDR2 FQDESV (reference sequence). Trimming pared 2 bases from V and 2 bases from J, leaving 8 bases between. The CDR3 DNA is TGTGCCAGCAGCTTATTTCAGCCCACAGATACGCAGTATTTT. This gives the protein CASSLFQPTDTQYF.

The chain links TRBV7-9 to TRBJ2-2; 15 positions match TRBD2. The CDR3 totals 18 residues. Looked up from germline, CDR1 is SEHNR and CDR2 is FQNEAQ (reference sequence). The V segment lost 5 bases and the J segment 4 bases; nucleotides outside the gene matches: 8. CDR3 residues: CASSPVGLAGGGTGELFF. The DNA for the CDR3 is TGTGCCAGCAGCCCGGTGGGACTAGCGGGAGGCGGCACCGGGGAGCTGTTTTTT.

This chain links TRBV11-3 with TRBJ2-1; possibly TRBD2 for D (6 bases). Trimming took off 5 bases at V and 10 bases at J, with 15 bases between the two ends. CDR3 size: 13 residues. Per the germline V gene, CDR1 is SGHNT and CDR2 is YENEEA. CDR3: CASSTSLRGEQFF. CDR3 in DNA: TGTGCCAGCAGCACCAGCCTGCGGGGAGAGCAGTTCTTC.

This chain's CDR3 is CASSSFSTGVHEQYF. The CDR3 nucleotides read TGTGCCAGCAGCTCGTTTTCAACAGGGGTACACGAGCAGTACTTC. The rearrangement links TRBV5-4 to TRBJ2-7; 7 nucleotides match TRBD1. The CDR3 extends over 15 amino acids. J lost 5 bases, V lost 3 bases, and 11 bases had no gene match. Per germline, CDR1 SGHNT and CDR2 YYREEE (reference sequence).

The rearrangement joins TRBV9 to TRBJ1-1; D uncertain. V was shortened by 4 bases and J by 1 base, with 14 bases between the two germline ends. The CDR3 spans 15 residues. From germline, CDR1 is SGDLS and CDR2 YYNGEE. CDR3 region: CASSPIEAANTEAFF. DNA for the CDR3: TGTGCCAGCAGCCCTATCGAAGCGGCGAACACTGAAGCTTTCTTT. Full variable domain (missing parts from reference TRBV9 and TRBJ1-1): DSGVTQTPKHLITATGQRVTLRCSPRSGDLSVYWYQQSLDQGLQFLIQYYNGEERAKGNILERFSAQQFPDLHSELNLSSLELGDSALYFCASSPIEAANTEAFFGQGTRLTVV.

This chain connects TRBV4-3 to TRBJ1-5; maybe TRBD1 (5 bases). This CDR3 comprises 15 residues. Germline CDR1 LGHNA, CDR2 YSLEER. V lost 2 bases, J lost 7 bases, and 15 bases lay in between. The CDR3 loop reads CASSQYARGEQPQHF. CDR3 nucleotide sequence: TGCGCCAGCAGCCAATATGCCCGGGGGGAACAGCCCCAGCATTTT.

In this sample, this clone turned up a few times. This chain links TRBV18 with TRBJ2-2; 9 bases align to TRBD2. The germline V gene has CDR1 KGHSH and CDR2 LQKENI. This CDR3 contains 15 residues. J lost 3 bases, V lost 1 base, and 0 bases had no gene match. Here the CDR3 reads CASSPLAGDTGELFF. The CDR3 nucleotides are TGTGCCAGCTCACCACTAGCGGGAGACACCGGGGAGCTGTTTTTT.

V usage is TRBV7-8 and J usage is TRBJ2-7; the match to TRBD2 covers 9 bases. Germline V gene sequence: CDR1 SGHVS, CDR2 FQNEAQ. The CDR3 covers 16 residues. Trimming at V came to 1 base and at J to 3 bases, leaving 7 bases not matched to a gene. The CDR3 DNA reads as TGTGCCAGCAGCTTAGTGGCTAGCGGGACGGTCTACGAGCAGTACTTC. Amino acids: CASSLVASGTVYEQYF.

This clone was recorded a few times. The rearrangement links TRBV5-1 to TRBJ2-1, with TRBD2 matching 9 bases. Looked up from germline, CDR1 is SGHRS and CDR2 is YFSETQ. The CDR3 runs 15 residues. V lost 4 bases to trimming and J lost 6 bases; unmatched junction nucleotides: 8. In DNA, the CDR3 is TGCGCCAGCAGCCAGGCGCGGGGGGGCATCAATGAGCAGTTCTTC. Translated: CASSQARGGINEQFF.

The chain is built from TRBV9 and TRBJ1-1; TRBD1 might be the D (5 bases). CDR3 length equals 15 residues. CDR1 is SGDLS and CDR2 is YYNGEE in the germline V gene. The V end was cut by 4 bases, the J end by 5 bases, with 18 bases between. For the CDR3, the DNA is TGTGCCAGCAGCCCGCGAGGGGTGATTGAGACTGAAGCTTTCTTT. This gives the protein CASSPRGVIETEAFF. Based on the CDR3 plus reference TRBV9 and TRBJ1-1, the full variable domain is DSGVTQTPKHLITATGQRVTLRCSPRSGDLSVYWYQQSLDQGLQFLIQYYNGEERAKGNILERFSAQQFPDLHSELNLSSLELGDSALYFCASSPRGVIETEAFFGQGTRLTVV.

The rearrangement joins TRBV5-1 to TRBJ2-1; no definite D call. Germline V lookup: CDR1 SGHRS, CDR2 YFSETQ. The length of the CDR3 is 15 residues. Trimming took 0 bases from V and 6 from J, leaving 13 bases between them. The CDR3 nucleotides are TGCGCCAGCAGCTTGGGACAAAGCGCGGCCAATGAGCAGTTCTTC. Translating gives CASSLGQSAANEQFF.

This chain connects TRBV5-6 to TRBJ1-2, with TRBD1 matching 8 bases. Germline V CDR1 and CDR2: SGHDT, YYEEEE. With V trimmed by 4 bases and J by 4 bases, 6 bases remained unmatched. The CDR3 covers 14 residues. The CDR3 DNA reads TGTGCCAGCAGCGTCCCCGACAGGGGCTATGGCTACACCTTC. Protein sequence: CASSVPDRGYGYTF.

The rearrangement uses TRBV7-2 and TRBJ2-7, with D tentatively TRBD1 (5 bases). The germline gives CDR1 SGHTA, CDR2 FQGNSA. This CDR3 is built from 15 residues. Trimming stripped 3 bases from V and 2 bases from J, with 14 bases between. The CDR3 spells CASSFQGRSPYEQYF. The CDR3 DNA is TGTGCCAGCAGCTTCCAGGGCAGATCACCCTACGAGCAGTACTTC.

The chain has TRBV30 and TRBJ2-7; the match to TRBD2 covers 10 bases. The CDR3 totals 12 residues. Germline CDR1 and CDR2: GTSNPN and SVGIG (reference sequence). V was pared by 5 bases and J by 7 bases, with 5 bases of the junction left unmatched. The CDR3 sequence: CAWGGLAREQYF. Here the CDR3 DNA reads TGTGCCTGGGGGGGACTAGCGCGGGAGCAGTACTTC.

The rearrangement uses TRBV7-2 and TRBJ1-1; D not certain. Germline V gene lookup returns CDR1 SGHTA and CDR2 FQGNSA. This CDR3 is built from 14 residues. The V end was cut by 2 bases, the J end by 3 bases, with 10 bases between. DNA for the CDR3: TGTGCCAGCAGCTTAATAGTGAGCCACACTGAAGCTTTCTTT. It is translated as CASSLIVSHTEAFF.

This clone has just a few counts. This chain joins TRBV12-3 or TRBV12-4 and TRBJ2-7; D not resolved. CDR3 length: 11 amino acids. V gave up 3 bases and J gave up 3 bases, with 3 bases separating them. CDR3 DNA sequence: TGTGCCAGCAGTTTCCACTACGAGCAGTACTTC. Protein sequence: CASSFHYEQYF.

The J gene is TRBJ2-1, the V gene TRBV7-2; 8 positions match TRBD2. Germline CDR1 is SGHTA and CDR2 is FQGNSA. The CDR3 runs 14 residues. V dropped 6 bases and J dropped 8; count of bases not matched to a gene: 9. CDR3 nucleotides: TGTGCCAGCAGAATTCGACTAGCGAACTATGAGCAGTTCTTC. Protein product: CASRIRLANYEQFF.

This clone appeared a few times. V usage is TRBV2 and J usage is TRBJ1-5; D gene uncertain. The ends were cut back, 6 bases at V and 7 bases at J, with 13 bases in the middle. Germline-derived CDR1 and CDR2 are SNHLY and FYNNEI. The CDR3 is 13 amino acids. The chain's CDR3 is CASSGEAEQPQHF. DNA for the CDR3: TGTGCCAGCAGCGGGGAAGCGGAGCAGCCCCAGCATTTT.